This T cell receptor (beta chain) appears in the sequencing data of a study of blood T cell repertoires in COVID-19. Study information: The United States, Italy and Spain provided the acute and convalescent COVID-19 samples. In each case, the material was cDNA or gDNA derived from T cells, B-cell-depleted T cells, or PBMCs.

The CDR3 length is 11 residues. Trimming stripped 7 bases from V and 8 bases from J, with 9 bases between. In germline, CDR1 is MNHNY, CDR2 SVGAGI (reference sequence). Authors' methods: Scientists estimated how many nucleated cells there were by amplifying reference gene primers. Clones were sequenced by immunoSEQ multiplex PCR, and TCRdb holds only the in-frame ones, with some missing. V and J calls and clone size are as listed in that table; D and trimming were resolved from the DNA. Of roughly 200,000 clones in the sample, roughly 88% are singletons; the top ten hold over 2.5%. The source of this sequence is a man aged 55 to 70 with acute or convalescent COVID-19. The sequenced sample consisted of peripheral blood. The chain links TRBV6-6 to TRBJ2-1; D perhaps matches TRBD1 (6 bases). The CDR3 protein is CASTTGHEQFF. The CDR3 DNA reads as TGTGCCAGCACCACAGGGCATGAGCAGTTCTTC.